Listed here is a single TCR beta chain. This specimen belongs to a study of cytomegalovirus exposure and HLA in healthy donors. This PCR relied on a set of 60 Vbeta primers and 13 Jbeta primers. The repertoire was sequenced with immunoSEQ multiplex PCR; TCRdb's copy has only in-frame clones and lacks some. The record lists approximately 30,000 clones, of which the ten most abundant hold approximately 4.5%. Per the germline V gene, CDR1 is SGHKS and CDR2 is YYEKEE (reference sequence). The CDR3 totals 15 residues. Deletions cut 0 bases from V and 5 bases from J, with 14 bases between. The receptor's source is a woman aged 40 to 49 in good health and CMV-seropositive. This rearrangement joins TRBV5-5 to TRBJ1-1, with a weak D call TRBD1 (5 bases). The sequencing sample was made of PBMCs. CDR3 amino acids: CASSLVSWGVTEAFF. CDR3 DNA: TGTGCCAGCAGCTTGGTCTCTTGGGGCGTAACTGAAGCTTTCTTT.